Below, 15 T cell receptor beta chains from the same sample are listed, as sequenced in a study of spatial heterogeneity in lung cancer. Study-wide results and limits: The number of expanded tumor alpha and beta chains correlated with mutation number.

Time point meaning: sample taken at primary tumor resection. Their antigens are not known. TCRdb reanalysed the 5' RACE reads using MiXCR and keeps one entry per CDR3 protein. The sample carries 5,100 or so distinct CDR3 sequences, 3% to 4.5% recorded once. The source material was lung tumor tissue, sampled at surgery. The receptors stem from a female donor with early-stage non-small cell lung cancer.

This clonotype came up a few times. V and J are TRBV4-2 and TRBJ2-4; possible D gene TRBD2, 6 bases. This CDR3 region has 14 residues. Germline CDR1 LGHNA, CDR2 YNFKEQ. V lost 1 base and J lost 11, with 15 bases in between. CDR3 residues: CASSQALAGWVQYF. The CDR3 DNA follows: TGTGCCAGCAGCCAAGCACTAGCCGGTTGGGTTCAGTACTTC.

There are many counts of this clonotype. The V gene is TRBV6-1, the J gene TRBJ2-7, with TRBD1 as a possible D gene (6 bases). Germline CDR1 MNHNS, CDR2 SASEGT. Trimming stripped 6 bases from V and 0 bases from J, with 15 bases between. CDR3 length: 15 amino acids. Here the CDR3 DNA reads TGTGCCAGCAGGATCGACAGGTCGAACTCCTACGAGCAGTACTTC. Its translation is CASRIDRSNSYEQYF.

Relative to its sample, this clonotype is medium-sized (0.01 to 0.1%). The genes are TRBV6-1 and TRBJ2-7; tentatively, D is TRBD1 (5 bases). V gave up 3 bases and J gave up 0 bases, with 6 bases separating them. This CDR3 has 13 amino acids. Germline loops: CDR1 MNHNS, CDR2 SASEGT. CDR3 loop: CASSEGRSYEQYF. CDR3 in DNA: TGTGCCAGCAGTGAGGGGCGCTCCTACGAGCAGTACTTC.

The chain links TRBV6-5 to TRBJ2-4; 9 positions agree with TRBD1. This CDR3 contains 15 residues. Germline V lookup: CDR1 MNHEY, CDR2 SVGAGI. V gave up 4 bases and J gave up 4 bases; unmatched junction bases: 5. For the CDR3, the DNA is TGTGCCAGCAGTTCATCCGGGACAGGGAAAAACATTCAGTACTTC. Its translation is CASSSSGTGKNIQYF.

This clonotype was seen only a few times. Possible read error: a much larger clone is one base away. This chain joins TRBV20-1 and TRBJ2-1, with TRBD1 matching over 8 bases. Trimming at V came to 0 bases and at J to 9 bases, leaving 10 bases not matched to a gene. CDR3 length: 15 residues. CDR1 and CDR2 from the germline V gene are DFQATT and SNEGSKA (reference sequence). The DNA for the CDR3 is TGCAGTGCTAGAGATAGGGACAGGCCTTTGAGTGAGCAGTTCTTC. It specifies CSARDRDRPLSEQFF.

This clonotype was seen more than once but under ten times. This sequence may be a read error, since a much larger clone differs from it by one base. The chain combines TRBV27 with TRBJ1-2, with 8 bases fitting TRBD1. CDR3 length: 14 amino acids. Germline V CDR1 and CDR2: MNHEY, SMNVEV (reference sequence). CDR3 in DNA: TGTGCCAGCGGGACCGGGACAGGAGTCTATGGCTACAACTTC. It encodes CASGTGTGVYGYNF.

This clonotype was detected ten times or more. The rearrangement links TRBV10-3 to TRBJ2-5, with 7 bases aligning to TRBD2. The CDR3 is made up of 14 amino acids. The ends lost 8 bases at V and 7 bases at J; junction bases unmatched: 13. The germline V gene encodes CDR1 ENHRY and CDR2 SYGVKD. The CDR3 is CAISFERDRGTQYF. CDR3 coding DNA: TGTGCCATCTCTTTCGAGCGGGACCGGGGGACCCAGTACTTC.

This clonotype was counted many times. The chain couples TRBV21-1 to TRBJ2-1; TRBD2 is the table's D call, not checked against the DNA. TRBV21-1 is recorded as a pseudogene. This CDR3 has 14 amino acids. The CDR3 loop reads CASSKGELIDEQFF. The CDR3 coding sequence is TGTGCCAGCAGCAAAGGGGAGCTAATTGACGAGCAGTTCTTC.

This clonotype was picked up many times. The chain is built from TRBV9 and TRBJ2-6, with 9 bases aligning to TRBD1. This CDR3 is built from 20 residues. The V gene end was trimmed by 4 bases and the J gene end by 4 bases; junction bases not matched to a gene: 18. Germline CDR1 is SGDLS and CDR2 is YYNGEE. CDR3 loop: CASSKGQGDSFFLGANVLTF. CDR3 DNA: TGTGCCAGCAGCAAGGGACAGGGCGATTCATTTTTTTTGGGGGCCAACGTCCTGACTTTC.

Within the sample, this clonotype is medium-sized. The V gene is TRBV7-2, the J gene TRBJ2-3; either TRBD1 or TRBD2 may fit D (5 bases each). V was clipped by 1 base and J by 2 bases, with 10 bases between them. Germline V gene data show CDR1 as SGHTA and CDR2 as FQGNSA. The CDR3 length is 15 residues. Written as DNA, the CDR3 is TGTGCCAGCAGCTTAGACGGGACCCCCACAGATACGCAGTATTTT. This sequence encodes CASSLDGTPTDTQYF.

This clonotype came up many times. V is TRBV14 and J is TRBJ2-7, with 8 bases matching TRBD1. The V segment lost 1 base and the J segment 3 bases; nucleotides outside the gene matches: 8. The germline V gene encodes CDR1 SGHDN and CDR2 FVKESK. This CDR3 is built from 16 residues. CDR3 sequence reads: CASSQVFGQGGYEQYF. The CDR3 DNA sequence: TGTGCCAGCAGCCAAGTTTTTGGACAGGGAGGCTACGAGCAGTACTTC. Based on the CDR3 plus reference TRBV14 and TRBJ2-7, the full variable domain is EAGVTQFPSHSVIEKGQTVTLRCDPISGHDNLYWYRRVMGKEIKFLLHFVKESKQDESGMPNNRFLAERTGGTYSTLKVQPAELEDSGVYFCASSQVFGQGGYEQYFGPGTRLTVT.

This clonotype is categorized as medium-sized. The genes are TRBV24-1 and TRBJ2-1; D is unclear. The V end was cut by 2 bases, the J end by 9 bases, with 10 bases between. The V gene's germline CDR1 is KGHDR and CDR2 SFDVKD. The CDR3 has 13 residues. The CDR3 spells CATSDSRHGEQFF. CDR3 DNA: TGTGCCACCAGTGATTCCCGCCATGGTGAGCAGTTCTTC.

This clonotype is categorized as medium-sized. The V call is TRBV6-5, the J call TRBJ2-3; TRBD1 agrees at 7 bases. The CDR3 spans 19 residues. Germline V lookup: CDR1 MNHEY, CDR2 SVGAGI. The junction had 19 bases not matched to a gene; V was cut back by 5 bases and J by 2 bases. CDR3 in amino acids: CASSLFPPLIDRDTDTQYF. The CDR3 DNA is TGTGCCAGCAGTCTCTTTCCTCCTCTTATCGACAGGGACACAGATACGCAGTATTTT.

This clonotype was found many times. The V and J genes are TRBV27 and TRBJ2-2; D not certain. Germline CDR1 MNHEY, CDR2 SMNVEV (reference sequence). The CDR3 contains 15 residues. Trimming stripped 3 bases from V and 4 bases from J, with 12 bases between. The CDR3 loop is CASSLAPSGTGELFF. CDR3 DNA sequence: TGTGCCAGCAGTTTGGCCCCGTCGGGCACCGGGGAGCTGTTTTTT.

Only one count was recorded for this clonotype. V usage is TRBV13 and J usage is TRBJ1-5; 7 nucleotides match TRBD1. The junction had 5 bases not matched to a gene; V was cut back by 5 bases and J by 4 bases. Per germline, CDR1 PRHDT and CDR2 FYEKMQ (reference sequence). This CDR3 has 14 amino acids. CDR3 region: CASSTRDSNQPQHF. CDR3 DNA sequence: TGTGCCAGCAGCACCCGGGACAGTAATCAGCCCCAGCATTTT. The whole variable domain, remainder taken from reference TRBV13 and TRBJ1-5, is AAGVIQSPRHLIKEKRETATLKCYPIPRHDTVYWYQQGPGQDPQFLISFYEKMQSDKGSIPDRFSAQQFSDYHSELNMSSLELGDSALYFCASSTRDSNQPQHFGDGTRLSIL.